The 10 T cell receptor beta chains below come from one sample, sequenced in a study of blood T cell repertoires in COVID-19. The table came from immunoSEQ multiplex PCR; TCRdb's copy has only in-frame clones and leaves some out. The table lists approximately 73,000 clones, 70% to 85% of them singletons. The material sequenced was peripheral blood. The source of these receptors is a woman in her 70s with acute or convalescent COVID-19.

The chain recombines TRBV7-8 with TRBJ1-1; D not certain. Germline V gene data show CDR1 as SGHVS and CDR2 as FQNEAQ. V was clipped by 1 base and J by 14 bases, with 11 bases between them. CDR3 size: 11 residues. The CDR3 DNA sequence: TGTGCCAGCAGCTTAGGCGCCCGGAGCTTCTTT. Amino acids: CASSLGARSFF.

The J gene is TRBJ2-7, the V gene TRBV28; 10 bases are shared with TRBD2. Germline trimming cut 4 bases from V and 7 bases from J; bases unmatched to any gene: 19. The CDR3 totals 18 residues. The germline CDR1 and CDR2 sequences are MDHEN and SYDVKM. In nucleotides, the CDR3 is TGTGCCAGCAGTTACGCTCTTATTCCTCTAGCGGGAGAGCGGGAGCAGTACTTC. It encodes CASSYALIPLAGEREQYF.

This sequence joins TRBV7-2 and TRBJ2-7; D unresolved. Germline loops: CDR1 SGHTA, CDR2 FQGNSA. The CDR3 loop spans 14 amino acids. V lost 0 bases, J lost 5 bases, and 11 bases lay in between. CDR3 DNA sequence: TGTGCCAGCAGCTTAGCGGGTAGCACCCACGAGCAGTACTTC. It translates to CASSLAGSTHEQYF.

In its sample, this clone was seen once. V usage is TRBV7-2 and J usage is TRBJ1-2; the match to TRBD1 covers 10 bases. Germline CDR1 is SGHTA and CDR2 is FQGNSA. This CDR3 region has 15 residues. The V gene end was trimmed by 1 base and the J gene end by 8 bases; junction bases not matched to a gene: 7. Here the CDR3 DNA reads TGTGCCAGCAGCTTAGTGGTGGGACAGGGGCGAGGCTACACCTTC. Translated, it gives CASSLVVGQGRGYTF.

Here the CDR3 reads CASSPDTPLFEQYF. DNA for the CDR3: TGTGCCAGCAGCCCGGACACCCCCCTCTTCGAGCAGTACTTC. The chain carries TRBV7-2 and TRBJ2-7; D perhaps matches TRBD1 (5 bases). Germline assignment: CDR1 SGHTA and CDR2 FQGNSA. V lost 5 bases, J lost 6 bases, and 17 bases lay in between. CDR3 length equals 14 residues.

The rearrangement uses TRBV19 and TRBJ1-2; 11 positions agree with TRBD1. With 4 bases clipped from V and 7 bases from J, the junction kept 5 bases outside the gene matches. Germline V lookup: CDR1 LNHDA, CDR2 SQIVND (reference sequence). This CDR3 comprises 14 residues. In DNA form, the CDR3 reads TGTGCCAGTAGTAGCGGACAGGGGGCTTCTGGCTACACCTTC. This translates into CASSSGQGASGYTF.

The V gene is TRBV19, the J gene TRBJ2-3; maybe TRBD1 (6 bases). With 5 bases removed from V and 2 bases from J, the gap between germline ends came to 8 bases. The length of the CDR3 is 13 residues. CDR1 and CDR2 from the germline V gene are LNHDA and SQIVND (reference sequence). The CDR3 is CASSGQSTDTQYF. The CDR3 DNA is TGTGCCAGTAGTGGACAGTCCACAGATACGCAGTATTTT.

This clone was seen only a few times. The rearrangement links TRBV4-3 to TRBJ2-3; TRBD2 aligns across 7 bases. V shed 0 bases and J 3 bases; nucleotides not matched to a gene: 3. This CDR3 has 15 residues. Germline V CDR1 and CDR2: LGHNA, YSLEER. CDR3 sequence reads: CASSQDGDYTDTQYF. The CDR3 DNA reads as TGCGCCAGCAGCCAAGATGGGGACTATACAGATACGCAGTATTTT.

CDR3 DNA sequence: TGTGCCACAACCCTCGACAGTAACTATGGCTACACCTTC. The encoded protein is CATTLDSNYGYTF. This chain connects TRBV6-6 to TRBJ1-2, with TRBD1 as a possible D gene (5 bases). The V end was cut by 10 bases, the J end by 1 base, with 13 bases between. The CDR3 runs 13 residues. Germline CDR1 and CDR2: MNHNY and SVGAGI (reference sequence).

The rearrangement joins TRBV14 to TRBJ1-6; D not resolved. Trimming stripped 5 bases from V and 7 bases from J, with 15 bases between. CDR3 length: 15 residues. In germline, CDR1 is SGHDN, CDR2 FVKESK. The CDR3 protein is CASSYRSFPNSPLHF. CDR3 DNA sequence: TGTGCCAGCAGCTATCGGAGCTTCCCGAATTCACCCCTCCACTTT.